This T cell receptor beta chain appears in the sequencing data of a study of T cell responses to AZD1222 COVID-19 vaccine. V shed 4 bases and J 4 bases; nucleotides not matched to a gene: 8. The CDR3 runs to 15 residues. Per the germline V gene, CDR1 is SGHRS and CDR2 is YFSETQ. Libraries were prepared by immunoSEQ multiplex PCR; TCRdb keeps only in-frame clonotypes and omits some of them. Of about 98,000 clones in the sample, almost 90% are singletons; the top ten hold approximately 10%. Findings and limits, study-wide: Clonal diversity was possibly underestimated; the donors were predominantly white British and more often female. The reported proportion of spike-specific TCRs targeting unmutated variant regions was nearly half. Regions 160-218 and 743-854 dominated among vaccine-associated CD4 TCRs spanning spike. Two doses of AZD1222 preceded a rise in Spike-specific TCR breadth and depth.

To note about this clone: Its antigen is undetermined.

The sequence was obtained from an adult in good health. This rearrangement joins TRBV5-1 to TRBJ1-2; 9 bases line up with TRBD1. Here the sequenced sample was peripheral blood, taken on day 0 of MenACWY control vaccination. The CDR3 loop is CASSPTGGVGYGYTF. CDR3 sequence (DNA): TGCGCCAGCAGCCCCACAGGGGGCGTTGGCTATGGCTACACCTTC.